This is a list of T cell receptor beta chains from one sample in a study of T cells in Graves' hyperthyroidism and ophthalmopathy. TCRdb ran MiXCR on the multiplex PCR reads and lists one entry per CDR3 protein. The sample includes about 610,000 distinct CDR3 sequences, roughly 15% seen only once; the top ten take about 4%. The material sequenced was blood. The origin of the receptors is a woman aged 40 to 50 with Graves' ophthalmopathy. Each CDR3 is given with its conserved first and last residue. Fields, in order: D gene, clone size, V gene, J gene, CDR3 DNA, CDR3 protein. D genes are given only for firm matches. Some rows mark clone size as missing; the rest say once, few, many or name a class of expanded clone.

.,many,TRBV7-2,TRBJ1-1,TGTGCCCTAATCCGGGGGGGGATAGCAACTGAAGCTTTCTTT,CALIRGGIATEAFF
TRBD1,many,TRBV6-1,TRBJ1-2,TGTGCCAGCACCGAGGACAGGACTAACTATGGCTACACCTTC,CASTEDRTNYGYTF
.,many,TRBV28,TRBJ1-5,TGTGCCAGTTCCGGGGCAGTCCAGCCCCAGCATTTT,CASSGAVQPQHF
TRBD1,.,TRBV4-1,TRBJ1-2,TGCGCCAGCAGCCATCTCGGACAGGGTGACTATGGCTACACCTTC,CASSHLGQGDYGYTF
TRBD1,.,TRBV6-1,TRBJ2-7,TGTGCCAGCGCCAGGGAGGCCCAGGGGGCGGACGAGCAGTACTTC,CASAREAQGADEQYF
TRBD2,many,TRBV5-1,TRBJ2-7,TGCGCCAGCAGCGAAGAGACTAGCGGGACTCTGTACTTC,CASSEETSGTLYF
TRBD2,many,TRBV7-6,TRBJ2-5,TGTGCCAGCAGCTTAGAGGTGGGAGGGCCCTGGGAGACCCAGTACTTC,CASSLEVGGPWETQYF
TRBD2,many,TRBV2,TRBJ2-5,TGTGCCAGCAGTGACGGACTAGGGGAGACCCAGTACTTC,CASSDGLGETQYF
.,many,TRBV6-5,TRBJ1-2,TGTGCCAGCAGTTCCACCGGGGGAAGCTACACCTTC,CASSSTGGSYTF
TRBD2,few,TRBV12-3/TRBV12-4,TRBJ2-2,TGTGCCAGCCTGGGGGGAGCGGGAGGAACCGGGGAGCTGTTTTTT,CASLGGAGGTGELFF
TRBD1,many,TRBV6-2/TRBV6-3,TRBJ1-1,TGTGCCAGCAGCGGACAGGGGATGATGAACACTGAAGCTTTCTTT,CASSGQGMMNTEAFF
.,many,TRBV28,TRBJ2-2,TGTGCCAGCAGTTCTCCTGGGGGGACCGGGGAGCTGTTTTTT,CASSSPGGTGELFF
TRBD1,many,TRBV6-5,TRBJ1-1,TGTGCCAGCAGTAGGACGGACAGGGACACTGAAGCTTTCTTT,CASSRTDRDTEAFF
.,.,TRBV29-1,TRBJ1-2,TGCAGCGTTGATCTTGACGGGACGGATTCCTATGGCTACACCTTC,CSVDLDGTDSYGYTF
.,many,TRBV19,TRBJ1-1,TGTGCCAGTAGCCCTTCACTTTTTCGGGCACAGGGTTCGCTCGAAGCTTTCTTT,CASSPSLFRAQGSLEAFF
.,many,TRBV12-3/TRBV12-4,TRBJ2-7,TGTGCCAGCAGTTTTTGGGATGGCCTGCTCCACGAGCAGTACTTC,CASSFWDGLLHEQYF
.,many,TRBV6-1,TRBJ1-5,TGTGCCAGCAGCGAAGTGGGGGCTATTCAGCCCCAGCATTTT,CASSEVGAIQPQHF
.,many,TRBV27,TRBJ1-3,TGTGCCAGCAGTTCGGTCGGAAAGGGCGGAAACACCATATATTTT,CASSSVGKGGNTIYF
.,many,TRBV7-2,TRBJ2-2,TGTGCCAGCAGCTTAGACAGGGTAGACGGGGAGCTGTTTTTT,CASSLDRVDGELFF
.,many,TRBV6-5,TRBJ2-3,TGTGCCAGCAGTAACGTTATTACAGATACGCAGTATTTT,CASSNVITDTQYF
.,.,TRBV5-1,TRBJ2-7,TGCCCCAGCAGCTTAGAGGGGCGGTACGAGCAGTACTTC,CPSSLEGRYEQYF
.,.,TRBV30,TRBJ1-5,TGTGCCTGGAGTGTACGAGGACAGCCCAATCAGCCCCAGCATTTT,CAWSVRGQPNQPQHF
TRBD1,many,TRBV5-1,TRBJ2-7,TGCGCCAGCAGCTTGTCACAGGGGGCGGCGGAGCAGTACTTC,CASSLSQGAAEQYF
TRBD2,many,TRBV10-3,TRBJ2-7,TGTGCCATCAGTGAGTCGCCATCGACAGGGACTAGCGGGAGGTCACCCTACGAGCAGTACTTC,CAISESPSTGTSGRSPYEQYF
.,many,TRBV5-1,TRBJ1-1,TGCGCCAGCAGCTTGTCGACTGCGAACACTGAAGCTTTCTTT,CASSLSTANTEAFF
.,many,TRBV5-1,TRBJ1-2,TGCGCCAGCAGCTTGGAAAAGGCAGGGGAGGACGGCTACACCTTC,CASSLEKAGEDGYTF
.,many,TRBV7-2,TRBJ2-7,TGTGCCAGCAGCCCTGGGGGGCGGGGGTACGAGCAGTACTTC,CASSPGGRGYEQYF
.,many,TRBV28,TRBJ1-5,TGTGCCAGCAGTTTAGAAGGGGGTGTGAGGCCCCAGCATTTT,CASSLEGGVRPQHF
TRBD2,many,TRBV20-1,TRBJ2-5,TGCAGTGCCGAAGCGGGAGACGAGACCCAGTACTTC,CSAEAGDETQYF
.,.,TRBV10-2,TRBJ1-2,TGCGCCAGCAGGACCGCGCGGACAGCAGGCGGTGGCTACACCTTC,CASRTARTAGGGYTF
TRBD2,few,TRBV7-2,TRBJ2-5,TGTGCCAGCAGCTTAGCGGGACTAGGGAAAGAGACCCAGTACTTC,CASSLAGLGKETQYF
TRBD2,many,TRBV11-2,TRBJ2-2,TGTGCCAGCAGCCCTCGACTAGCGGAGGACACCGGGGAGCTGTTTTTT,CASSPRLAEDTGELFF
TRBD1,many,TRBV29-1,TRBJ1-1,TGCAGCGTTGAATCAGGGGGGGTAGTGAACACTGAAGCTTTCTTT,CSVESGGVVNTEAFF
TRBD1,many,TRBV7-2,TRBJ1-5,TGTGCCAGCAGCCTTCAGGGGGGAGGCAATCAGCCCCAGCATTTT,CASSLQGGGNQPQHF
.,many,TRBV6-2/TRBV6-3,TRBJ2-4,TGTGCCAGCAGTTGGGGACGGAACAAAAACATTCAGTACTTC,CASSWGRNKNIQYF
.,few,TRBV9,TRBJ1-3,TGTGCCAGCAGCGCCTGGGACAGAAACACCATATATTTT,CASSAWDRNTIYF
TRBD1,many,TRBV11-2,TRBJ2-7,TGTGCCAGCAGCTTGGGAGACAGGGTCGGAGACGAGCAGTACTTC,CASSLGDRVGDEQYF
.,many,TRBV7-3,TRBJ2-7,TGTGCCAGCAGCTCCTCAGTGGGGGGTGAAAAGTACTTC,CASSSSVGGEKYF
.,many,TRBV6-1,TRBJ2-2,TGTGCCAGCAGTGCGACAGTCACCGGGGAGCTGTTTTTT,CASSATVTGELFF
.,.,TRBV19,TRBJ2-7,TGTGCCAGTAGGCCCCCCGGGGCTGGTTACGAGCAGTACTTC,CASRPPGAGYEQYF
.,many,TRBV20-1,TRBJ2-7,TGCAGTGCTAGAGACTCGTACGGGCAGTACTTC,CSARDSYGQYF
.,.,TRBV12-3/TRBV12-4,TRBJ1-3,TGTGCCAGCAGCTCTACAGGAAACACCATATATTTT,CASSSTGNTIYF
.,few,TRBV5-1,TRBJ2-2,TGCGCCAGCAGCTTGGGCAGGGCGGTCACCGGGGAGCTGTTTTTT,CASSLGRAVTGELFF
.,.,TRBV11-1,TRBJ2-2,TGTGCCAGCAGCTCAGGGTATACAGTTAACACCGGGGAGCTGTTTTTT,CASSSGYTVNTGELFF
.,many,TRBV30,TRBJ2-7,TGTGCCTGGAACGAAGGGGGTTACGAGCAGTACTTC,CAWNEGGYEQYF
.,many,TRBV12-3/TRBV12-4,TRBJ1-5,TGTGCCAGCAGTTTAGAGTCTCAGCCCCAGCATTTT,CASSLESQPQHF
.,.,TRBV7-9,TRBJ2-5,TGTGCCAGCAGCTTTGCCTTCCAAGAGACCCAGTACTTC,CASSFAFQETQYF
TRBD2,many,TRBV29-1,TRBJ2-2,TGCAGCGGACTGGGGACTAGCGGGAGCTTGGCCGGGGAGCTGTTTTTT,CSGLGTSGSLAGELFF
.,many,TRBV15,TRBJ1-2,TGTGCCACCAGCAGAGATTTTGGGCAGGACTATGGCTACACCTTC,CATSRDFGQDYGYTF
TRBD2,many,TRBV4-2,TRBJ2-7,TGTGCCAGCAGCCAAGAAACTAGCGGGAGGGGGGACGAGCAGTACTTC,CASSQETSGRGDEQYF